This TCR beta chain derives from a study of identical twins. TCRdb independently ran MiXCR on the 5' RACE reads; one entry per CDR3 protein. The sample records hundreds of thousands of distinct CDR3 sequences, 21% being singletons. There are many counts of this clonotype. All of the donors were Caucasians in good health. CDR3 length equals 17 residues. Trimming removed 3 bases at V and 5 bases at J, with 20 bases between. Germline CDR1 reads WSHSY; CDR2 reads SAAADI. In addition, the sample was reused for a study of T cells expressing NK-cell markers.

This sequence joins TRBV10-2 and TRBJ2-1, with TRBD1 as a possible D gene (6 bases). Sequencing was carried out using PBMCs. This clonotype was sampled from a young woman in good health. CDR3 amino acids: CASSDLPGVSKDNEQFF. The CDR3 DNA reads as TGCGCCAGCAGTGATCTTCCAGGGGTATCGAAGGACAATGAGCAGTTCTTC.